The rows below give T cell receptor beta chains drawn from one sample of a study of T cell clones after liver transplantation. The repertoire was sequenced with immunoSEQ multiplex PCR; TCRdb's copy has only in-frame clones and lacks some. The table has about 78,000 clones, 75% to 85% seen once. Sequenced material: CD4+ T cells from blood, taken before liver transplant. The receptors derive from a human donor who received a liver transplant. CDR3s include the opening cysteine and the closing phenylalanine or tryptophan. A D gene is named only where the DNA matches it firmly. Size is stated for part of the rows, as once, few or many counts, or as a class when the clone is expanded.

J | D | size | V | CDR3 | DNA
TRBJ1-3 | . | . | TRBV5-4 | CASSPRGGPSSGNTIYF | TGTGCCAGCAGCCCGAGGGGGGGCCCCAGCTCTGGAAACACCATATATTTT
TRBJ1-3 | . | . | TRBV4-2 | CASSQEGGAGNTIYF | TGTGCCAGCAGCCAAGAGGGGGGAGCTGGAAACACCATATATTTT
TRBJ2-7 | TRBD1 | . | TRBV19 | CASNSGGSEQQYF | TGTGCCAGTAACTCAGGGGGAAGTGAGCAGCAGTACTTC
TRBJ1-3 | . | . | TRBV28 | CASSPARGRSGNTIYF | TGTGCCAGCAGTCCCGCTCGGGGCCGCTCTGGAAACACCATATATTTT
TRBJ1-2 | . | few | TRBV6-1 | CASSERTSGYTF | TGTGCCAGCAGTGAACGGACCTCTGGCTACACCTTC
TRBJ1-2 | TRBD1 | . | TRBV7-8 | CASSKDRGPAYGYTF | TGTGCCAGCAGCAAAGACAGGGGGCCAGCCTATGGCTACACCTTC
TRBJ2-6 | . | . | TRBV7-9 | CASSYVRSGANVLTF | TGTGCCAGCAGCTATGTCCGCTCTGGGGCCAACGTCCTGACTTTC
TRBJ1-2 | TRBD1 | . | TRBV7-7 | CASSCSGGAVYGYTF | TGTGCTAGCAGCTGCTCAGGGGGCGCAGTCTATGGCTACACCTTC
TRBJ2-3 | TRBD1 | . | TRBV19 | CASSQGQRAFAADTQYF | TGTGCCAGTAGCCAGGGACAGAGGGCCTTTGCCGCAGATACGCAGTATTTT
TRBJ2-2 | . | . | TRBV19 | CASSVLRDPTGELFF | TGTGCCAGTAGTGTACTCCGGGATCCCACCGGGGAGCTGTTTTTT
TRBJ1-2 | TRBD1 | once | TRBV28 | CASSFFQAGGGYGYTF | TGTGCCAGCAGTTTTTTCCAGGCAGGGGGCGGGTATGGCTACACCTTC
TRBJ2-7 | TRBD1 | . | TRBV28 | CASSTRYRGKSYEQYF | TGTGCCAGCAGTACCCGGTACAGGGGGAAGTCCTACGAGCAGTACTTC
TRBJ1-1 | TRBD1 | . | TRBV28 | CASRRGTGNMNTEAFF | TGTGCCAGCAGGAGGGGGACAGGGAACATGAACACTGAAGCTTTCTTT
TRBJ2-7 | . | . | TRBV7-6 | CASSSGQLSSYEQYF | TGTGCCAGCAGCTCTGGACAGTTGAGCTCCTACGAGCAGTACTTC
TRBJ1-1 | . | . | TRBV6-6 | CASRQSANTEAFF | TGTGCCAGCAGACAGTCTGCAAACACTGAAGCTTTCTTT
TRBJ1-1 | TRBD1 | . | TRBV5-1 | CASGQGQGNTEAFF | TGCGCCAGCGGGCAAGGACAGGGAAACACTGAAGCTTTCTTT
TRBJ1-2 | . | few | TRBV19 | CASSIFLGANYGYTF | TGTGCCAGTAGTATCTTTCTAGGGGCTAACTATGGCTACACCTTC